The next 3 T cell receptor beta chains were all read from a single sample in a study of blood T cells in healthy people across ages. A second PCR of 7 to 11 cycles used a sample-barcoded 5' primer and a J-beta primer mix. TCRdb passed the 5' RACE reads through MiXCR, listing each CDR3 protein once. The table shows over 700,000 distinct CDR3 sequences, with 53% occurring only once. The sequenced sample consisted of blood. The receptors were gathered from a man at least 80 years old in good health.

The chain couples TRBV18 to TRBJ1-1, with D unclear. Trimming took off 4 bases at V and 9 bases at J, with 24 bases between the two ends. Germline V gene sequence: CDR1 KGHSH, CDR2 LQKENI. The CDR3 is made up of 16 amino acids. The CDR3 DNA follows: TGTGCCAGCTCACTGAATTTACCCGCAACAGAAGGGCAAGCTTTCTTT. This sequence encodes CASSLNLPATEGQAFF.

This clonotype was seen a handful of times. This rearrangement joins TRBV4-2 to TRBJ2-7; no firm D call. The DNA matches TRBJ2-5 better at its end, which makes the J call doubtful. The length of the CDR3 is 14 residues. Looked up from germline, CDR1 is LGHNA and CDR2 is YNFKEQ. CDR3: CASSQDWTGETQYF. Written as DNA, the CDR3 is TGTGCCAGCAGCCAAGATTGGACGGGAGAGACCCAGTACTTC.

The V gene is TRBV6-5, the J gene TRBJ2-2; 10 positions match TRBD1. The CDR3 spans 16 residues. Germline assignment: CDR1 MNHEY and CDR2 SVGAGI. V dropped 7 bases and J dropped 3; count of bases not matched to a gene: 8. CDR3 residues: CASTYAGTGDTGELFF. The DNA of the CDR3 is TGTGCCAGCACCTACGCCGGGACAGGGGACACCGGGGAGCTGTTTTTT.